The sequence of this T cell receptor beta chain was determined in a study of cytomegalovirus exposure and HLA in healthy donors (dated by TCRdb to about 2017). Notes on the research overall: An earlier analysis of several hundred of the donors reported roughly 300 Gb of sequence data and around 110 million unique TCR beta sequences from roughly 200 million T cells. Around 300 gigabases of sequencing data and tens of millions of unique TCR sequences were included in an early release covering about 700 HLA-typed donors. Of the roughly 410 genotyped donors, roughly 76% were placed in the genetic ancestry cluster associated with self-reported Caucasian donors. The aim of the study was to test whether cataloging public T cell receptors could identify signatures of past pathogen exposure. The study profiled the T cell repertoires of more than 500 subjects by immunosequencing and related them to cytomegalovirus serostatus. Besides the first cohort of 550 to 750 subjects, a separate validation cohort made up of 120 different subjects was used. High-throughput TCR immunosequencing, statistical association of individual TCRs with disease status, and machine learning were combined to predict cytomegalovirus infection status. To study patterns of TCR occurrence, a later analysis re-analyzed previously published TCR beta repertoires from around 670 donors and added high-resolution HLA genotyping. In the later analysis, no new phenotypic data were used to find candidate immune exposures; instead, reliance was placed on TCR beta sequences and their occurrence across donors. In an earlier analysis of several hundred of the donors, high-throughput TCR beta sequencing was used to judge whether each TCR beta V gene segment behaved as functional or pseudogenic. Donor age, sex, ethnicity and CMV serostatus were compiled alongside the repertoire data. A later genetic analysis used genome-wide SNP genotypes for about three fifths of the 666 donors, treating that subset as a discovery cohort. All discovery cohort repertoires had been generated on a single sequencing platform. HLA typing included class I and class II loci at four-digit resolution. The number of typed donors differed by locus: about 620-640 for A, B, C, DRB1 and DQB1; roughly 510 for DQA1; approximately 610 for DPA1; and 400 to 480 for DPB1. A handful of DR-DQ haplotypes were handled as single units for association and clustering because linkage in the cohort was strong. Across some 400 genotyped donors of the cohort, an average of about 240,000 unique TCR beta nucleotide sequences per donor were sequenced, and roughly 20% of those sequences were non-productive.

The library relied on the immunoSEQ multiplex PCR assay. A mixture of 60 forward primers for TCR Vbeta segments and 13 reverse primers for TCR Jbeta segments was used in the multiplex PCR. Amplification of the CDR3 region of rearranged TCR beta genes was performed with a multiplex PCR assay on genomic DNA. Amplified TCR beta libraries were sequenced as 87-base-pair reads on the Illumina HiSeq System. From the authors' description of their analysis: In a later analysis, some 80 million unique TCR beta chains were counted across the approximately 670 repertoires, and roughly 11 million of these chains were shared by at least two donors. Raw reads were error-corrected and collapsed into unique sequences by a nearest-neighbor algorithm in which closely related sequences were merged to remove PCR and sequencing errors. Alignment of CDR3 sequences to IMGT reference sequences was used to assign V, D and J gene segments. For a sequence to be retained, at least a six-nucleotide match to both a V gene segment and a J gene segment was required. Rearrangements were called productive when the CDR3 lacked stop codons and stayed in frame with V and J; all others were non-productive. Following IMGT convention, CDR3 was defined as the stretch from the second conserved V-encoded cysteine up to the conserved J-encoded phenylalanine. Sequences without an unambiguous match to a single V gene segment were excluded from the earlier analysis of several hundred of the donors. In an earlier analysis of some 590 of the donors, a V segment was called functional when productive rearrangements were above 56.7%, and segregating when the standard deviation between donors exceeded 5%. A statistical classification framework was developed to diagnose cytomegalovirus status using the catalog of TCR beta chain sequences. A later analysis assigned V and J genes by comparing TCR nucleotide sequences with IMGT/GENE-DB human TR gene sequences. The TCRdist pipeline was used in a later analysis to assign CDR3 sequences and most-parsimonious VDJ recombination scenarios. In a later analysis, each TCR beta chain was defined by its CDR3 amino acid sequence together with its V-gene family, and reads without a unique V-gene family were excluded. As a way to deal with suspected cross-contamination and a sequencing artifact, a later analysis dropped roughly 600 nucleotide sequences that were highly shared and had low generation probability. A later analysis calculated a clonal expansion index for each public chain from normalized within-repertoire ranks of inferred template counts. In a later analysis, generation probabilities were computed using a VDJ recombination model fitted to out-of-frame rearrangements, and the results were checked against IGoR. Hypergeometric tests were used in a later analysis to score TCR-TCR, TCR-HLA and TCR-CMV co-occurrence, with a repertoire-size bias correction applied to the TCR pairs. In a later analysis, false discovery rates were estimated by permuting HLA or CMV assignments 20 times. In a later analysis, co-occurring TCRs were grouped using DBSCAN, with TCRdist sequence similarity added in when clustering inside HLA-allele-positive subsets. For co-occurrence clustering, repertoires with fewer than 30,000 or more than 120,000 public chains were excluded, along with about five repertoires with anomalous nucleotide sharing. TCRdb obtained this table from immuneACCESS and retained in-frame rearrangements with V and J assigned. These tables miss some clones; where compared with another copy, unresolved V genes account for less than half of the shortfall, and the remainder is unexplained. V and J calls and clone size come straight from that table; D and trimming were deduced from the DNA. Present in this sample are around 200,000 clones, 75% to 80% of which were seen just once. The ten largest clones add up to less than 2% of the sample.

The cohort consisted of fewer than 700 healthy bone marrow donors. All cohort members were sampled while nominally healthy, although unrecorded immune exposures were likely present. The donor was CMV seronegative and belonged to the group of 320 or so seronegative cohort members. A peripheral blood sample was collected from each donor, and TCR beta sequencing was performed on peripheral blood mononuclear cells. The Qiagen DNeasy Blood Extraction Kit was used to extract genomic DNA from the blood cell samples. What the authors observed across the whole study: According to a later analysis, parvovirus B19, influenza, CMV and Epstein-Barr virus appeared linked to several top co-occurrence clusters. According to a later genetic analysis, donors in an Asian-associated ancestry cluster had fewer N-insertions in productive TCRs than the roughly 700-donor mean. In both the original and validation cohorts, the classifier was reported to diagnose cytomegalovirus status with high specificity and sensitivity. A further reported finding was that TCR beta sequences accurately predicted the HLA-A and HLA-B alleles for most subjects in the first cohort. Strong co-occurrence of HLA alleles, especially DR and DQ, made assigning TCR associations to individual alleles difficult. In an earlier analysis of around 600 of the donors, most TCR beta V segments were observed in productive rearrangements about 90% or about 30% of the time, broadly matching IMGT annotations. A cluster of highly shared sequence variants was judged likely to be a technical artifact of the sequencing pipeline. Roughly uniform sequencing depth across donors was assumed in presence/absence analyses, although this assumption may not hold. In a later analysis, HLA-associated TCR beta chains showed more clonal expansion and lower generation probabilities than non-associated chains that were equally common. In a later analysis, the rate of TCR association differed among HLA loci, with DRB1 alleles having the most associated TCRs and HLA-C alleles having the fewest. Some 15 rarely observed V segments, including chromosome 9 orphons, were excluded from the earlier analysis of about 500 of the donors because counts were too low. Most TCR sequences were observed very rarely across donors, whereas some public TCRs were present in many individuals. In a later analysis, most CMV-associated TCR beta chains were found to appear HLA-restricted, with HLA associations seemingly driven largely by CMV exposure. A total of fewer than 200 TCR beta chains were listed by the study as associated with cytomegalovirus. Only TCR beta chains were sequenced in this cohort, and the absence of alpha or paired-chain data limited detectable features. The only immune exposure information available for the cohort was CMV serostatus. Because HLA typing was unavailable for some donors at each locus, only the typed subset was used in association tests. Specific HLA alleles were associated with roughly 17,000 TCR beta sequences at a false discovery rate of 0.05 in a later analysis. Linkage disequilibrium might explain the correlated functional status among segregating V segments, but an unknown experimental factor could not be ruled out. The authors suggested that the approach could potentially be generalized to other disease states and immunological phenotypes. Some IMGT-functional V segments, including TRBV6-2 and TRBV6-3, could not be distinguished by the 87-base-pair reads and were therefore excluded. In vitro tests confirmed that a few of the cytomegalovirus-associated TCR beta chains recognize cytomegalovirus antigens. In a later genetic analysis, a missense DCLRE1C variant was associated with V-gene and J-gene trimming of TCR beta chains, and the association was replicated in an independent cohort.

Concerning this clone itself: The antigen it binds to is not known. Base quality data are lacking; no much larger clone is found one base away.

Trimming leaves V shorter by 4 bases and J shorter by 0 bases, with the junction holding 3 bases beyond the gene matches. The CDR3 contains 14 residues, cysteine and phenylalanine counted. The read is trimmed to its CDR3 DNA, 42 bases read in frame from base 1. Reading the germline V gene gives CDR1 SGHRS and CDR2 YFSETQ. The origin of this receptor is a male donor in good health and CMV-seronegative. The chain was built from TRBV5-1 and TRBJ2-7, with 8 middle bases fitting TRBD1. Input material: PBMCs. The CDR3 has the sequence CASSDQGASYEQYF. The bases are TGCGCCAGCAGCGATCAGGGGGCCTCCTACGAGCAGTACTTC.